This T cell receptor beta chain was sequenced in a study of long-term antiretroviral therapy in people with HIV. Study-level points and caveats: Documentation of ART adherence, viral resistance or therapy changes was absent. HIV repertoires showed narrower CDR3 length ranges than controls. Following ART, diversity rose but still fell short of transplant donor controls.

Researchers report immunoSEQ v3.0 was run at survey level. This table comes from immunoSEQ multiplex PCR, and its TCRdb copy is limited to in-frame clones, with some not included. The repertoire has about 50,000 clones, around four fifths of them found once; the top ten carry around 3.2%. As for this clone: Antigen: not known.

The V and J ends lost 8 bases and 1 base, in that order; junction bases with no gene match: 8. This CDR3 region has 15 residues. In germline, CDR1 is LNHDA, CDR2 SQIVND (reference sequence). The sequenced sample was unsorted PBMCs, obtained 0.8 years after starting antiretroviral therapy. This TCR derives from a woman aged 18-35 years with HIV. The chain uses TRBV19 and TRBJ2-3; 8 nucleotides align to TRBD1. The CDR3 nucleotides read TGTGCCAGTCGAACTTCAGGGGGCGGCACAGATACGCAGTATTTT. This encodes CASRTSGGGTDTQYF.